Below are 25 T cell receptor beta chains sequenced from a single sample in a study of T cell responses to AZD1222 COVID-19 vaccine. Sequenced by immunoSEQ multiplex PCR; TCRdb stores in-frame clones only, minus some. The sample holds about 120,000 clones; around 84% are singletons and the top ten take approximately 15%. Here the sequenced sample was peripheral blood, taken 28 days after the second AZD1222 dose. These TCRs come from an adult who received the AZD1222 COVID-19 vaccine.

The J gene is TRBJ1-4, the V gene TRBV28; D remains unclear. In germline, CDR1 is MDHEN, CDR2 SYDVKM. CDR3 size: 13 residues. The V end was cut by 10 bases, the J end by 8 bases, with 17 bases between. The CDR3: CATCGSVREKLFF. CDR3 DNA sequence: TGTGCCACCTGCGGATCGGTCCGGGAAAAACTGTTTTTT. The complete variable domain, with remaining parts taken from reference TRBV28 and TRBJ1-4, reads DVKVTQSSRYLVKRTGEKVFLECVQDMDHENMFWYRQDPGLGLRLIYFSYDVKMKEKGDIPEGYSVSREKKERFSLILESASTNQTSMYLCATCGSVREKLFFGSGTQLSVL.

The CDR3 spells CASSLTSRSDEQYF. For the CDR3, the DNA is TGCGCCAGCAGCCTTACAAGTAGATCGGACGAGCAGTACTTC. V is TRBV5-1 and J is TRBJ2-7; D unclear. Trimming stripped 4 bases from V and 5 bases from J, with 16 bases between. The germline CDR1 and CDR2 sequences are SGHRS and YFSETQ. The CDR3 has 14 residues.

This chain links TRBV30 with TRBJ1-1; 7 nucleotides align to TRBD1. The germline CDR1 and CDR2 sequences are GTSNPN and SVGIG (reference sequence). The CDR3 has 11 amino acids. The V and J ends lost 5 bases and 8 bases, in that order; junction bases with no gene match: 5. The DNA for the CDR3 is TGTGCCTGGGGGGGACAGTCAGAAGCTTTCTTT. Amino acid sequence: CAWGGQSEAFF.

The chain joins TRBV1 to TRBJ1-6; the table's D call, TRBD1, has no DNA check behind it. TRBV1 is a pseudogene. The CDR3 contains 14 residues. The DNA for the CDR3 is TGCACCAGCAGCCAAGAGGCAGGGGAATCACCCCTCCACTTT. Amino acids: CTSSQEAGESPLHF.

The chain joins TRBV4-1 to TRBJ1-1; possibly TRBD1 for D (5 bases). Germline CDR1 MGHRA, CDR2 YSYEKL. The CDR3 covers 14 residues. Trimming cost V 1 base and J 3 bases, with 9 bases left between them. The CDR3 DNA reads TGCGCCAGCAGCCAAGGTGGGGGGTACACTGAAGCTTTCTTT. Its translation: CASSQGGGYTEAFF.

The CDR3 loop reads CASSLWTGDSGNTIYF. As DNA, the CDR3 is TGTGCCAGCAGCTTATGGACAGGGGACAGTGGAAACACCATATATTTT. V usage is TRBV11-2 and J usage is TRBJ1-3; 9 bases are shared with TRBD1. V lost 2 bases to trimming and J lost 3 bases; unmatched junction nucleotides: 5. CDR1 SGHAT and CDR2 FQNNGV come from the germline V gene. The CDR3 runs 16 residues.

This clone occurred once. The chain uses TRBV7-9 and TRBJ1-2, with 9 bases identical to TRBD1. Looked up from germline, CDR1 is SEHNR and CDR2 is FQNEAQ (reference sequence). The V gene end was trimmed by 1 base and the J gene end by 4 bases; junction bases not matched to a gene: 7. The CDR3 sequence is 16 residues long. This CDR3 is CASSLGAGQGIYGYTF. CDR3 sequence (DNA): TGTGCCAGCAGCTTAGGGGCGGGACAGGGAATCTATGGCTACACCTTC.

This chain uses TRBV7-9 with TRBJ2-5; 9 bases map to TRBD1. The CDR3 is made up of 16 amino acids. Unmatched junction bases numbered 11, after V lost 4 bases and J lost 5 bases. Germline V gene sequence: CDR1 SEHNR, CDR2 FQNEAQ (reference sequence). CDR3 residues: CASSSFTGGRFETQYF. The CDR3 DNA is TGTGCCAGCAGCTCATTCACAGGGGGCCGGTTCGAGACCCAGTACTTC.

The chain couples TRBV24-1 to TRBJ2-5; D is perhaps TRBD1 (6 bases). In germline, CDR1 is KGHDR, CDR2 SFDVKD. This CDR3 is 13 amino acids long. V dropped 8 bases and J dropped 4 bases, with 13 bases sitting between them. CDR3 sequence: CATNRAWGETQYF. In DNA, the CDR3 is TGTGCCACCAACAGGGCTTGGGGAGAGACCCAGTACTTC.

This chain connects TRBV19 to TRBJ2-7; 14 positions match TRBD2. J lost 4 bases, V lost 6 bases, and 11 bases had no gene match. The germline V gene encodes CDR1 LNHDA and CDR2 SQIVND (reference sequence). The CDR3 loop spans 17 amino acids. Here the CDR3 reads CASSPTSGGAYGYEQYF. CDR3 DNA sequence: TGTGCCAGTAGCCCGACTAGCGGGGGGGCCTACGGGTACGAGCAGTACTTC.

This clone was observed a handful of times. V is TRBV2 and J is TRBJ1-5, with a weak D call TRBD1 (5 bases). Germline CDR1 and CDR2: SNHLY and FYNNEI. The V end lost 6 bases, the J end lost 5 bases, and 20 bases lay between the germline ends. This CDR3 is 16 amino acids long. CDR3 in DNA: TGTGCCAGCAGGGAACCGGGGCAGAATCGACATCAGCCCCAGCATTTT. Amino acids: CASREPGQNRHQPQHF.

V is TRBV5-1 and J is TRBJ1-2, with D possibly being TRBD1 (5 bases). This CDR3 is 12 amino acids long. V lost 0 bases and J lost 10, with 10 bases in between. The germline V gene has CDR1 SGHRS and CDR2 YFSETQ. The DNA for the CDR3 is TGCGCCAGCAGCTTGGACAGGAGGATCTACACCTTC. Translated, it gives CASSLDRRIYTF. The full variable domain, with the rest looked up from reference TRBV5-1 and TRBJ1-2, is KAGVTQTPRYLIKTRGQQVTLSCSPISGHRSVSWYQQTPGQGLQFLFEYFSETQRNKGNFPGRFSGRQFSNSRSEMNVSTLELGDSALYLCASSLDRRIYTFGSGTRLTVV.

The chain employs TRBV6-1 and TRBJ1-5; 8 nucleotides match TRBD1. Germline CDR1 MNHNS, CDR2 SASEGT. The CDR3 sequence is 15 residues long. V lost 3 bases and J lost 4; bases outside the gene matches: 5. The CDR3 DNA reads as TGTGCCAGCAGTGAGGACAGGGATGGTAATCAGCCCCAGCATTTT. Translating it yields CASSEDRDGNQPQHF.

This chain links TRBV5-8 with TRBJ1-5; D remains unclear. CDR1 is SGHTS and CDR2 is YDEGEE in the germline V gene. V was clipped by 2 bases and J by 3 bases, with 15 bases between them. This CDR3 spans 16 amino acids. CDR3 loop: CASSFALAGNNQPQHF. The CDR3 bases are TGTGCCAGCAGCTTTGCATTGGCAGGAAACAATCAGCCCCAGCATTTT.

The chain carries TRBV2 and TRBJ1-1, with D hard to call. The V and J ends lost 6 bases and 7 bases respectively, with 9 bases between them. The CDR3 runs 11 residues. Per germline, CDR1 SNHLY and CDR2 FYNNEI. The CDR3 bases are TGTGCCAGCAGGGAGTACCATGAAGCTTTCTTT. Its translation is CASREYHEAFF.

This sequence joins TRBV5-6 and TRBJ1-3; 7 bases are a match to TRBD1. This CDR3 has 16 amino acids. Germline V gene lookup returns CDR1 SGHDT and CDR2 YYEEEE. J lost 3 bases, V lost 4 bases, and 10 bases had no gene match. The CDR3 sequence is CASSNSGTENGNTIYF. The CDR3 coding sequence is TGTGCCAGCAGCAACAGCGGGACAGAAAATGGAAACACCATATATTTT.

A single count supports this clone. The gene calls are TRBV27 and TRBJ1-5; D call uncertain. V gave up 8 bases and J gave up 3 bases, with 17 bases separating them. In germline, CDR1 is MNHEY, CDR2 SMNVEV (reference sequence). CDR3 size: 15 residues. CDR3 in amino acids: CASWEATDYNQPQHF. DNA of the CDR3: TGTGCCAGCTGGGAAGCAACGGACTACAATCAGCCCCAGCATTTT.

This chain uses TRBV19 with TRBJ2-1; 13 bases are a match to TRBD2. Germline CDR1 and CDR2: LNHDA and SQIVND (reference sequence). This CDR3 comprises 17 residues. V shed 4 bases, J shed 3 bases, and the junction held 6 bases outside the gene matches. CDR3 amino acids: CASSKTSGGTLYNEQFF. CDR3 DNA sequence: TGTGCCAGTAGTAAGACTAGCGGGGGGACCCTCTACAATGAGCAGTTCTTC.

The CDR3 DNA reads as TGTGCCAGCAGCTTATCGGGACAGGGGGCCTACAATGAGCAGTTCTTC. Protein product: CASSLSGQGAYNEQFF. This rearrangement joins TRBV7-9 to TRBJ2-1, with TRBD1 matching over 11 bases. This CDR3 region has 16 residues. The V gene's germline CDR1 is SEHNR and CDR2 FQNEAQ (reference sequence). Unmatched junction bases numbered 2, after V lost 2 bases and J lost 2 bases.

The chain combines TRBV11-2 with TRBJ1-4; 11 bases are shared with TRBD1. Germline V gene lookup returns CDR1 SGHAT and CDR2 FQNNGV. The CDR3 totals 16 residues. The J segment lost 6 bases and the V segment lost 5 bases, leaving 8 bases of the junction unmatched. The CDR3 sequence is CASSGTGGSSHEKLFF. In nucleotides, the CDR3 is TGTGCCAGCAGCGGGACAGGGGGGTCTTCTCATGAAAAACTGTTTTTT. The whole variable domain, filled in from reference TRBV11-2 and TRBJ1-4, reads EAGVAQSPRYKIIEKRQSVAFWCNPISGHATLYWYQQILGQGPKLLIQFQNNGVVDDSQLPKDRFSAERLKGVDSTLKIQPAKLEDSAVYLCASSGTGGSSHEKLFFGSGTQLSVL.

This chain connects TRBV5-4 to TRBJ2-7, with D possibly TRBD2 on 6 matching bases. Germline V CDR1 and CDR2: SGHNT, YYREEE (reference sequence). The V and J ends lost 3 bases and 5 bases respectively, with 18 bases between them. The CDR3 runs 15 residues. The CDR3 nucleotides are TGTGCCAGCAGCTGGGGTCAGGAGGGGATCCACGAGCAGTACTTC. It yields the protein CASSWGQEGIHEQYF.

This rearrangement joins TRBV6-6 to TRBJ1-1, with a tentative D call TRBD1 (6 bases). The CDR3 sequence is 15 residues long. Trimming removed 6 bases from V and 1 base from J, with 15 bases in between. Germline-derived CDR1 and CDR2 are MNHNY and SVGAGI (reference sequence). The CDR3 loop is CASRTGTSGNTEAFF. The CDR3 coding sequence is TGTGCCAGCAGAACCGGGACATCGGGGAACACTGAAGCTTTCTTT.

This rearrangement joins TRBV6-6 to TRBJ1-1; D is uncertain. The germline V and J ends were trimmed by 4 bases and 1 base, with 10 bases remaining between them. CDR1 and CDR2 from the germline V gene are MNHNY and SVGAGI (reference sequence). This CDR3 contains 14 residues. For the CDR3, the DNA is TGTGCCAGCAGTTTTCGGACGGCGAACACTGAAGCTTTCTTT. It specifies CASSFRTANTEAFF.

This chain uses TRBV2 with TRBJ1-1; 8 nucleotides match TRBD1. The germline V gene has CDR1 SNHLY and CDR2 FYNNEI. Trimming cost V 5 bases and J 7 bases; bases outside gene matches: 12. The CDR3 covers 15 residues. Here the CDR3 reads CASSTPGTGRVEAFF. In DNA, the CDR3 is TGTGCCAGCAGTACACCCGGGACAGGCCGTGTTGAAGCTTTCTTT.

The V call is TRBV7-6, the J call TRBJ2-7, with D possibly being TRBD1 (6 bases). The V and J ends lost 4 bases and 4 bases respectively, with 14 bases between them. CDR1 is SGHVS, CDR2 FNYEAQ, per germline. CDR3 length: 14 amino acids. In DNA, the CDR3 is TGTGCCAGCAGCTCCCCGGGCAGGGGATACGAGCAGTACTTC. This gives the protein CASSSPGRGYEQYF. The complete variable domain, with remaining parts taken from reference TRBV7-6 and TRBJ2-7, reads GAGVSQSPRYKVTKRGQDVALRCDPISGHVSLYWYRQALGQGPEFLTYFNYEAQQDKSGLPNDRFSAERPEGSISTLTIQRTEQRDSAMYRCASSSPGRGYEQYFGPGTRLTVT.